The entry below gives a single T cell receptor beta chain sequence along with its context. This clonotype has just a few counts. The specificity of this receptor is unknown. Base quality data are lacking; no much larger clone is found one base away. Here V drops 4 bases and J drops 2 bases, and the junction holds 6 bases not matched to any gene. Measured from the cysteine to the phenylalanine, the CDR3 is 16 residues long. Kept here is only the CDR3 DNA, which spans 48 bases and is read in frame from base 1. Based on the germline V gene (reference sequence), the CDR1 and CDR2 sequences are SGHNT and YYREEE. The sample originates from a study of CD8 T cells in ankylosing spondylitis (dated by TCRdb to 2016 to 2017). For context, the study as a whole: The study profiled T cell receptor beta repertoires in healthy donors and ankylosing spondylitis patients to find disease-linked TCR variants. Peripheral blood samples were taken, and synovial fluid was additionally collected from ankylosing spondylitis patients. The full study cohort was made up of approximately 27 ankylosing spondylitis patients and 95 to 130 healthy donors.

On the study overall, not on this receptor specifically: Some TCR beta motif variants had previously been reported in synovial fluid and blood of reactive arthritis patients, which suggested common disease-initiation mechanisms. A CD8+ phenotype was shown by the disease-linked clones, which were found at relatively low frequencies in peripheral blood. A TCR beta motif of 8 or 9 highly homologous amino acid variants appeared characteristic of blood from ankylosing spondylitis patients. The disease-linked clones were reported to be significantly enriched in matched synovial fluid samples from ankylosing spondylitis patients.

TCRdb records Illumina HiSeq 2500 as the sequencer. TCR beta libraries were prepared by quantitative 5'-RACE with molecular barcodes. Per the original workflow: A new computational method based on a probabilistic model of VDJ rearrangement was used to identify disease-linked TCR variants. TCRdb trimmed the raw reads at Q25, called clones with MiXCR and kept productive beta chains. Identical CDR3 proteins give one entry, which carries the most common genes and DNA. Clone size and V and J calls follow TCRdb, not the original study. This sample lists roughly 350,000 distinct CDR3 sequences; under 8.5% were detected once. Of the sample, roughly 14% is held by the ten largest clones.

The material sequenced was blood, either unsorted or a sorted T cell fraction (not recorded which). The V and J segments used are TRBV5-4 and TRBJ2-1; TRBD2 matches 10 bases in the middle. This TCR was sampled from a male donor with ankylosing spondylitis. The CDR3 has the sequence CASSAGLAEAYNEQFF. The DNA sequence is TGTGCCAGCAGCGCAGGACTAGCGGAGGCCTACAATGAGCAGTTCTTC.